This T cell receptor beta chain was recovered during a study of OX40 agonist ivuxolimab in advanced cancers. For the wider study: Ivuxolimab was a fully human IgG2 agonistic monoclonal antibody targeting the costimulatory receptor OX40 (CD134). The paper covers the monotherapy dose-escalation part of the phase I ivuxolimab trial, which included N ≈ 52 patients. Partial responses occurred in three dose-escalation patients: two with cutaneous melanoma and one with hepatocellular carcinoma. A male proportion of roughly 80% and a mean age of 60 years, ranging from 23 to 79, were recorded for the dose-escalation cohort. Among the approximately 50 dose-escalation patients, around 20 had hepatocellular carcinoma, roughly 15 melanoma, 9 renal cell carcinoma and 9 head and neck cancer. Patients were allowed to have had prior anti-PD-1, anti-PD-L1 or anti-CTLA-4 therapy, and 40% to 45% of the dose-escalation patients had previously received checkpoint inhibitors. Intravenous ivuxolimab was administered to patients every 2 weeks at six dose levels: 0.01, 0.1, 0.3, 1.5, 3 and 10 mg/kg. The point of sequencing TCRbeta in the periphery was to test whether ivuxolimab changed TCR sequence diversity and drove clonal T-cell expansion. Points the paper makes about the study in general: Clonal expansion of both CD4+ and CD8+ blood T cells was observed from baseline to week 6 at doses 0.1 to 3.0 mg/kg. Low levels of normalized T-cell clonal expansion were also seen in some patients who did not respond. Antigen specificity was not determined for the clonally expanded peripheral T cells. After ivuxolimab, CD8+ T cells had more expanded clones than CD4+ T cells on average. In the 0.1-3.0 mg/kg groups, partial responders were among the patients with the lowest normalized peripheral clonal expansion, particularly in CD8+ T cells.

Comments on this clone: Its recognized antigen is unknown. Base qualities are not recorded, but no much larger clone differs from it by a single base.

In the germline V gene, CDR1 corresponds to SGHRS and CDR2 to YFSETQ. The CDR3 runs 17 amino acids, cysteine and phenylalanine included. Only the CDR3 DNA stays, 51 bases, in frame from base 1. V and J lose 0 bases and 4 bases, and a span of 18 bases separates them. Genomic DNA was extracted from sorted cells for sequencing of the TCRbeta CDR3 region. The immunoSEQ Assay was used for sequencing of TCRbeta CDR3 regions. What TCRdb holds here is the immuneACCESS table cut down to in-frame rearrangements. Part of the clones is not present; checked against another copy, under half of the missing clones reflect an unresolved V gene, and the others are unexplained. In all, the sample holds around 19,000 clones, and less than 85% of those were seen once. The top ten constitute 45% to 55% of the sample. The trial excluded patients who had a history of autoimmune disease or were on systemic immunosuppression. In every dose cohort, peripheral blood was drawn for TCR sequencing at baseline, cycle 4 day 1, and cycle 7 day 1. The samples were taken from a phase I, first-in-human, multicenter, open-label dose-escalation trial of ivuxolimab. Adults with locally advanced or metastatic melanoma, renal cell, hepatocellular, or head and neck squamous cell carcinoma were enrolled in the trial. CD4+ and CD8+ T cells were sorted separately from peripheral blood before TCR sequencing.

The chain links TRBV5-1 with TRBJ2-3; the D gene could be either TRBD1 or TRBD2, each agreeing at 5 bases. The origin of this receptor is an adult with an advanced solid tumor such as melanoma, head and neck, liver or kidney cancer. The starting material was CD4+ or CD8+ T cells sorted from blood, obtained in a trial of the OX40 agonist ivuxolimab. The DNA sequence follows: TGCGCCAGCAGCTTGGAGGCGTCGGGGACCAGCGCAGATACGCAGTATTTT. The encoded protein is CASSLEASGTSADTQYF.